This TCR beta chain was profiled in a study of cytomegalovirus exposure and HLA in healthy donors (dated by TCRdb to 2015 to 2018). At the level of the whole study: According to a later analysis, one platform produced both the roughly 130 validation repertoires and the roughly 650 repertoires of the first cohort. The study aimed to test whether signatures of past pathogen exposure could be identified by cataloging public T cell receptors. Along with the approximately 600-subject first cohort, a separate validation cohort of over a hundred different subjects was used. The study combined high-throughput TCR immunosequencing, statistical association of individual TCRs with disease status, and machine learning to predict cytomegalovirus infection status. Beyond this particular receptor, the publication reports: A total of about 150 TCR beta chains were listed by the study as associated with cytomegalovirus. In vitro tests confirmed that a few of the cytomegalovirus-associated TCR beta chains recognize cytomegalovirus antigens. Of the cluster scores, about 94% were above 0 in a later analysis, which found that TCRs clustered in the first cohort also tended to co-occur in the roughly 130 validation repertoires. Most TCR sequences were seen in very few donors, while some public TCRs were found in many individuals. The authors suggested that the approach could potentially be generalized to other disease states and immunological phenotypes. The classifier was reported to diagnose cytomegalovirus status with high specificity and sensitivity in both the original cohort and the validation cohort. All 120 or so repertoires were used to score co-occurrence in the validation cohort in a later analysis, because that analysis had no HLA typing for the cohort.

Separate from the roughly 650-subject first cohort, the validation cohort of about 130 subjects was the group to which the donors belonged. The CDR3 numbers 12 residues from cysteine through phenylalanine. Of all the DNA, just the CDR3 is kept, 36 bases in frame from base 1. CDR1 and CDR2 are read off the germline V gene (reference sequence) as SEHNR and FQNEAQ. Trimming removed 2 bases from V and 5 bases from J, leaving 7 bases between the germline ends. The library came from the immunoSEQ multiplex PCR assay. The paper's data handling went like this. A statistical classification framework was developed to diagnose cytomegalovirus status using the catalog of TCR beta chain sequences. TCRdb provides this immuneACCESS table in a form limited to in-frame rearrangements. Some clones are lacking; in checked studies, under half of them reflect an unresolved V gene, and why the rest are absent is not known. Clonal size and the V and J genes are those of that table, whereas D and trimming came from the DNA. The table for this sample lists 100,000 to 150,000 clones; approximately 91% of them were counted only once. The leading ten clones occupy less than 1.5% of the sample.

For this clone: The antigen it recognizes is unknown. Qualities for individual bases were not recorded, and no much larger clone is one base off.

The clonotype comes from a man aged 25-45 years in good health and CMV-seronegative. Sequencing used PBMCs. The chain is encoded by TRBV7-9 joined to TRBJ2-7; no D gene call is confident. The DNA sequence is given as TGTGCCAGCAGCTTATCCAACAACGAGCAGTACTTC. It codes for CASSLSNNEQYF.